This T cell receptor beta chain stems from a study of blood T cell repertoires in COVID-19. Sequenced by immunoSEQ multiplex PCR; TCRdb stores in-frame clones only, minus some. The table has just over 35,000 clones, roughly 88% seen once. This CDR3 region has 14 residues. V was pared by 0 bases and J by 1 base, with 4 bases between. Germline CDR1 reads SGDLS; CDR2 reads YYNGEE. The receptor was derived from a human donor in a cohort sampled during active COVID-19. V gene TRBV9 combines with J gene TRBJ2-2, with D hard to call. Sequenced sample: peripheral blood. CDR3 nucleotide sequence: TGTGCCAGCAGCGTAGATCAGAACACCGGGGAGCTGTTTTTT. It encodes CASSVDQNTGELFF.